What follows are 7 T cell receptor beta chains derived from one specimen sequenced in a study of PD-1 blockade in classical Hodgkin lymphoma. Specified time point: cycle 4 day 1 (C4D1), after around six weeks of nivolumab. All patients experienced relapse after autologous stem cell transplantation, and brentuximab vedotin exposure was variable. Assay used: immunoSEQ multiplex PCR; TCRdb lists only in-frame clones, some missing. The table records around 100,000 clones, 90% of them present only once. This material consisted of peripheral blood mononuclear cells (PBMCs), taken before the fourth cycle of nivolumab. These receptors originate from a human donor with classical Hodgkin lymphoma.

This clone occurred once. The J gene is TRBJ2-5, the V gene TRBV19; a possible D gene is TRBD2 (6 bases). This CDR3 contains 16 residues. The V end lost 5 bases, the J end lost 0 bases, and 16 bases lay between the germline ends. CDR1 and CDR2 from the germline V gene are LNHDA and SQIVND (reference sequence). The CDR3 nucleotides are TGTGCCAGTAGTTCCCCTAGCGCCCAGTACCAAGAGACCCAGTACTTC. Residues: CASSSPSAQYQETQYF.

This clone appeared a single time. The rearrangement joins TRBV19 to TRBJ1-1; no clear D. This CDR3 is 15 amino acids long. Germline values: CDR1 LNHDA, CDR2 SQIVND (reference sequence). The germline V and J ends were trimmed by 1 base and 6 bases, with 15 bases remaining between them. As DNA, the CDR3 is TGTGCCAGTAGTATAGCGGGAACACTGGCTGCTGAAGCTTTCTTT. Amino acid sequence: CASSIAGTLAAEAFF.

This chain links TRBV5-1 with TRBJ2-3, with a possible D match to TRBD1 (6 bases). V was pared by 0 bases and J by 3 bases, with 11 bases between. This CDR3 is 15 amino acids long. Germline V lookup: CDR1 SGHRS, CDR2 YFSETQ. The CDR3 DNA reads as TGCGCCAGCAGCTTGGAGGGGGTGAGGACAGATACGCAGTATTTT. It yields the protein CASSLEGVRTDTQYF.

This clone occurred once. This chain uses TRBV5-1 with TRBJ2-5; TRBD2 aligns across 9 bases. Germline V gene sequence: CDR1 SGHRS, CDR2 YFSETQ. Losses at the gene ends were 1 base for V and 5 bases for J; bases not matched to a gene: 6. This CDR3 contains 15 residues. The CDR3 loop is CASSLQRGAGETQYF. As DNA, the CDR3 is TGCGCCAGCAGCTTGCAGCGGGGGGCCGGGGAGACCCAGTACTTC.

In its sample, this clone was seen a few times. This chain connects TRBV27 to TRBJ1-6, with D maybe TRBD1 (6 bases). V dropped 5 bases and J dropped 8 bases, with 13 bases sitting between them. CDR3 length equals 14 residues. Germline V gives CDR1 MNHEY, CDR2 SMNVEV (reference sequence). As DNA, the CDR3 is TGTGCCAGCAGTCCCCACAGGGACGATTCACCCCTCCACTTT. This sequence encodes CASSPHRDDSPLHF.

The chain couples TRBV4-2 to TRBJ1-1; 9 bases align to TRBD1. After removal of 2 bases from V and 0 bases from J, the junction contained 4 bases not matched to a gene. The CDR3 consists of 16 residues. Germline V gene data show CDR1 as LGHNA and CDR2 as YNFKEQ. The CDR3 nucleotides read TGTGCCAGCAGCCAAACAGGGGGCCTCATGAACACTGAAGCTTTCTTT. This gives the protein CASSQTGGLMNTEAFF.

The chain uses TRBV18 and TRBJ1-5; possibly TRBD1 for D (5 bases). Germline values: CDR1 KGHSH, CDR2 LQKENI. The CDR3 contains 15 residues. V was cut by 3 bases and J by 1 base, with 10 bases left in between. The CDR3 DNA follows: TGTGCCAGCTCACCCGGGACGGTCAGCAATCAGCCCCAGCATTTT. This codes for CASSPGTVSNQPQHF.